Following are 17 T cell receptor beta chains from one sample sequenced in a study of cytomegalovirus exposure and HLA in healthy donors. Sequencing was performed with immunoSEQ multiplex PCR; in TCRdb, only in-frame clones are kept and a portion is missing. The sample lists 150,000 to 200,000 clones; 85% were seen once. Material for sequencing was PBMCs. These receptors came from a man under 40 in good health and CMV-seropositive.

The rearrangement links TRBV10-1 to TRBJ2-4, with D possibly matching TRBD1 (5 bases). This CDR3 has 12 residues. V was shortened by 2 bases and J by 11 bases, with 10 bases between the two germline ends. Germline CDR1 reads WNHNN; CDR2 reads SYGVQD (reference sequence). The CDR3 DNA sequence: TGCGCCAGCAGTGAGGTAAAGGGGCTTCAGTACTTC. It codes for CASSEVKGLQYF.

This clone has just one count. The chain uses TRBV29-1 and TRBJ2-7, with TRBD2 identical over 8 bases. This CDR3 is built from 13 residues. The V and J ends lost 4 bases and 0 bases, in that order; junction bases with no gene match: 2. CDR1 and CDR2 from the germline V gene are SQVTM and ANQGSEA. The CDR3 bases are TGCAGCGTTGTAGCGGGAAGCTCCTACGAGCAGTACTTC. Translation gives CSVVAGSSYEQYF.

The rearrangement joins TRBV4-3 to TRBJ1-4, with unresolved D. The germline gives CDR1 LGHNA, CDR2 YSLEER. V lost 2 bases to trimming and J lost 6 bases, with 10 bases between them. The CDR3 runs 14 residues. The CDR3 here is CASSQKVSDEKLFF. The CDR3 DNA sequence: TGCGCCAGCAGCCAAAAAGTCTCGGATGAAAAACTGTTTTTT.

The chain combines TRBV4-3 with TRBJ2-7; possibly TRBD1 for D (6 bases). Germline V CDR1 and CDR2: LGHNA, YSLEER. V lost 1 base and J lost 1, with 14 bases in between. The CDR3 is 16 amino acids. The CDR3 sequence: CASSQARGWTSYEQYF. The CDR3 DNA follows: TGCGCCAGCAGCCAAGCCAGGGGATGGACTTCCTACGAGCAGTACTTC.

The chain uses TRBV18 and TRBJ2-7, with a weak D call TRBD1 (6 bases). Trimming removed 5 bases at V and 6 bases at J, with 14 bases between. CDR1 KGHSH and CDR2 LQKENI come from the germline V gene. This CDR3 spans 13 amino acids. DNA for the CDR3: TGTGCCAGCTCAGCTCCGGGACAATCCGAGCAGTACTTC. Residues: CASSAPGQSEQYF.

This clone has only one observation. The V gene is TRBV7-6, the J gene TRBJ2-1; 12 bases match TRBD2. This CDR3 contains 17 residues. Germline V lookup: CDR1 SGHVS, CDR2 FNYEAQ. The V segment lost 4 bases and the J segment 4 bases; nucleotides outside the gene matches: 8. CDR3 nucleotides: TGTGCCAGCAGCTGGGGCCAACTAGCGGGGGGATACAATGAGCAGTTCTTC. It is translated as CASSWGQLAGGYNEQFF.

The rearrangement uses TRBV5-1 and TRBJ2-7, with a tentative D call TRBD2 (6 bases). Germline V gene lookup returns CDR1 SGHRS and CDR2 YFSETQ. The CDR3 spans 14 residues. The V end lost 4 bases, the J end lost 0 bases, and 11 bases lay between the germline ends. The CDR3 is CASSPTGDSYEQYF. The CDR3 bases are TGCGCCAGCAGCCCCACGGGGGACTCCTACGAGCAGTACTTC.

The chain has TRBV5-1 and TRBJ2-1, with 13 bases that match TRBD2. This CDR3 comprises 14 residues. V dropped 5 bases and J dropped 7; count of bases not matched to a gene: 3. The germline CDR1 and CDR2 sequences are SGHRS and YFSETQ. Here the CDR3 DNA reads TGCGCCAGCAGGGGGACTAGCGGGGTGAATGAGCAGTTCTTC. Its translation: CASRGTSGVNEQFF.

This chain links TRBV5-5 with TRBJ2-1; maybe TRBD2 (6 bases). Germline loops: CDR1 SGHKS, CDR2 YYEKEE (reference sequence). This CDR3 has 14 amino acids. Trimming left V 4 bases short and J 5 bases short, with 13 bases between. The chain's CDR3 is CASSPGGADNEQFF. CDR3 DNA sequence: TGTGCCAGCAGCCCTGGAGGGGCTGACAATGAGCAGTTCTTC.

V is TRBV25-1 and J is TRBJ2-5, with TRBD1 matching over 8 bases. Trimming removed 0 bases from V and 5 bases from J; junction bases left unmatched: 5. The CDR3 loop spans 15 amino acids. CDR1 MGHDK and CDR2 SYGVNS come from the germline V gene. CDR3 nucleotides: TGTGCCAGCAGTGAATATGGCAGGGGGCTGGAGACCCAGTACTTC. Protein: CASSEYGRGLETQYF.

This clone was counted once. CDR3 bases: TGTGCCAGCAGTTATCAAGGACAGGGGGCTTCGACTTTCTTT. Translated, it gives CASSYQGQGASTFF. The chain has TRBV6-5 and TRBJ1-1; 11 nucleotides agree with TRBD1. Germline V gene data show CDR1 as MNHEY and CDR2 as SVGAGI. The CDR3 runs to 14 residues. V was clipped by 3 bases and J by 12 bases; unmatched bases: 9.

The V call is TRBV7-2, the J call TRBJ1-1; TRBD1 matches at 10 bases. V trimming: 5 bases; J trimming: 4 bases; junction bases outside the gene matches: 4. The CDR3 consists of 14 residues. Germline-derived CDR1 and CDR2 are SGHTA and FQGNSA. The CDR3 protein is CASSQRTGGTEAFF. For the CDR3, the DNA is TGTGCCAGCAGCCAACGGACAGGGGGCACTGAAGCTTTCTTT.

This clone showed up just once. The CDR3, as DNA: TGTGCCAGCAGCTCACCAACTTGGGAGGGACTTAACTATGGCTACACCTTC. Translated, it gives CASSSPTWEGLNYGYTF. This chain connects TRBV9 to TRBJ1-2, with a tentative D call TRBD1 (5 bases). Per germline, CDR1 SGDLS and CDR2 YYNGEE. The CDR3 loop spans 17 amino acids. V was pared by 4 bases and J by 1 base, with 20 bases between.

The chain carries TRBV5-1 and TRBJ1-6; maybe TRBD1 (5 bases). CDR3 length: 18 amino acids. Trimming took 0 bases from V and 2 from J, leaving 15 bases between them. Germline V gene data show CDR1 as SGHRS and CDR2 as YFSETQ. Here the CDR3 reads CASSLDGRVRTYNSPLHF. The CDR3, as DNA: TGCGCCAGCAGCTTGGACGGCAGGGTGAGGACCTATAATTCACCCCTCCACTTT.

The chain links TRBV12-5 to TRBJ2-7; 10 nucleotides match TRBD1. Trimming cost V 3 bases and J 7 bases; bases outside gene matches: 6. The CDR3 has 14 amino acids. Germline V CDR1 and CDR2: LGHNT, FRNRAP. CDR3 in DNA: TGTGCTAGTGGTTTTGGGACAGGGGCTTCGGAGCAGTACTTC. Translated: CASGFGTGASEQYF.

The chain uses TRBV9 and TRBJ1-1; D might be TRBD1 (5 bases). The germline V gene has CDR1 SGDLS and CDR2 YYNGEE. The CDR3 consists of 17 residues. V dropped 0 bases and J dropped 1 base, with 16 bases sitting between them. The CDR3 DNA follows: TGTGCCAGCAGCGTAGCGGCAGGGTCTGAAAAGAACACTGAAGCTTTCTTT. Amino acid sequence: CASSVAAGSEKNTEAFF.

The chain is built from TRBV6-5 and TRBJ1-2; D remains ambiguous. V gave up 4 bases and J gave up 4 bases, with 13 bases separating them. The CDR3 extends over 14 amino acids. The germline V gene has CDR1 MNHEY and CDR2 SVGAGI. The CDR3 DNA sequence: TGTGCCAGCAGTTCGTCACCACGCAGCTATGGCTACACCTTC. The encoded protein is CASSSSPRSYGYTF.